Sequencing of this T cell receptor beta chain was carried out in a study of cytomegalovirus exposure and HLA in healthy donors. Study-level findings and limits: Being indistinguishable, some V segments were excluded, TRBV6-2 and TRBV6-3 among them.

The length of the CDR3 is 15 residues. V lost 0 bases and J 2 bases, leaving 10 bases between the germline ends. Germline V lookup: CDR1 LNHNV, CDR2 YYDKDF (reference sequence). The PCR ran on 60 Vbeta and 13 Jbeta primers. The protocol was immunoSEQ multiplex PCR, while the TCRdb copy is restricted to in-frame clones and leaves out a portion. The table lists some 120,000 clones, about 79% of them singletons. Comment on this clone: Antigen: not known.

The source material was PBMCs. The genes are TRBV15 and TRBJ1-2; weak D call: TRBD1 (6 bases). The sequence was collected from a young man in good health and CMV-seronegative. The CDR3 here is CATSREYGQNYGYTF. DNA of the CDR3: TGTGCCACCAGCAGAGAGTATGGACAGAACTATGGCTACACCTTC.